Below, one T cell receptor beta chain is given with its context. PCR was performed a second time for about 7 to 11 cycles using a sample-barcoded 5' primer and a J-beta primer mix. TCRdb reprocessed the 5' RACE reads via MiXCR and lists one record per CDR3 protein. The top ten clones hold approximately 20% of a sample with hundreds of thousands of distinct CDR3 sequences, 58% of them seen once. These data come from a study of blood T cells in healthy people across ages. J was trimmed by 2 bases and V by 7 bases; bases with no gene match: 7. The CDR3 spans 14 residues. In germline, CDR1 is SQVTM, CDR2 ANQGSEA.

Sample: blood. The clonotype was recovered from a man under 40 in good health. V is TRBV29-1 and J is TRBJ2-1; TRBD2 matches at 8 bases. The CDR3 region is CSETRGGTYNEQFF. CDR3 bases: TGCAGCGAAACCCGGGGGGGGACCTACAATGAGCAGTTCTTC.